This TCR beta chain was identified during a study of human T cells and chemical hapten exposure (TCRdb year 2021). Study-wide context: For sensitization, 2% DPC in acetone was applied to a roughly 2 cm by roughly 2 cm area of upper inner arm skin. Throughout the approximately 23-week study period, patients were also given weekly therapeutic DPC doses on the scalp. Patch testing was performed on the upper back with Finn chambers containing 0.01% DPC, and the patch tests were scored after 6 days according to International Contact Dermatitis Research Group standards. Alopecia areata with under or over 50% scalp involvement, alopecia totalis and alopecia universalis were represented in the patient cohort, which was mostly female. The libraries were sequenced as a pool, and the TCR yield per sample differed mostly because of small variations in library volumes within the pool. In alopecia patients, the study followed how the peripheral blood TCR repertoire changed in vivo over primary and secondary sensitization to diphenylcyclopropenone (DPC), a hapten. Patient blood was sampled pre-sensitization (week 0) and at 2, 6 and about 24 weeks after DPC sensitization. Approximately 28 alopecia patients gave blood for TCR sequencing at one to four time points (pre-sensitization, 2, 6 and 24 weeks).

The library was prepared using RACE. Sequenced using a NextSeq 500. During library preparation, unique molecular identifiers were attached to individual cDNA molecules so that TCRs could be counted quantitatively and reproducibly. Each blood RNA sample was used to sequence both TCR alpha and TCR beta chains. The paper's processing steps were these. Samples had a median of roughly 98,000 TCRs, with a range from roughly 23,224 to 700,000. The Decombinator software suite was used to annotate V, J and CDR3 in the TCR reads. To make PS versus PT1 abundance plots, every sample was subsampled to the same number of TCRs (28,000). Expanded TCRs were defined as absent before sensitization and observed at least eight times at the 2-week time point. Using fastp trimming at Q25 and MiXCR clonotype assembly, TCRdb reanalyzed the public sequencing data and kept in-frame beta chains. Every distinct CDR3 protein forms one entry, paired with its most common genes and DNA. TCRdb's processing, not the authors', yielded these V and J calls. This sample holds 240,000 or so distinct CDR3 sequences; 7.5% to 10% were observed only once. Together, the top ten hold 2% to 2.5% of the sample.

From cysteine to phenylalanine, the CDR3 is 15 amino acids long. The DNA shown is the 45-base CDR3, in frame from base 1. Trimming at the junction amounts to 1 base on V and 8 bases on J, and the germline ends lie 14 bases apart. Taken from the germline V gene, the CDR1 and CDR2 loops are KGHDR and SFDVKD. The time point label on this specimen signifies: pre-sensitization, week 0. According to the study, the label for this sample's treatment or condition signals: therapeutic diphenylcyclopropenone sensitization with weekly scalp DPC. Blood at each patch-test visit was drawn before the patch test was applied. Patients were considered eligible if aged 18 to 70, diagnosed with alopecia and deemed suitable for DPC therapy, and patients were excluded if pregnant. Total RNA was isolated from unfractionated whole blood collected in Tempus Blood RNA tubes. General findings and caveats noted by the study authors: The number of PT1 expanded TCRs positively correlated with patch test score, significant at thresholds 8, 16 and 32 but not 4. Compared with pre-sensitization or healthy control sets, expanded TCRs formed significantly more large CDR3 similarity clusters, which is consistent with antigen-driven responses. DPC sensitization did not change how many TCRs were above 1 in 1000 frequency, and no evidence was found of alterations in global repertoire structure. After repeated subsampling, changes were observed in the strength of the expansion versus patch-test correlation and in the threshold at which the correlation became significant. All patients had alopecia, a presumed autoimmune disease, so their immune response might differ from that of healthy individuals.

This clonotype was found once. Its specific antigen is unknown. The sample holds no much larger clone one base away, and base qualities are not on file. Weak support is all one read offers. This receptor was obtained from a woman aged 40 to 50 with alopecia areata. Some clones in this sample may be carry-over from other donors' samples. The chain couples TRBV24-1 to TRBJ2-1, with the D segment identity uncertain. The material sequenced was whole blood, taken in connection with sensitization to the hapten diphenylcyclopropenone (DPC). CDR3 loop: CATSDLSSPKDEQFF. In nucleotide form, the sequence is TGTGCCACCAGTGATTTAAGCTCGCCCAAAGATGAGCAGTTCTTC.